The sequence of this TCR beta chain was determined in a study of cytomegalovirus exposure and HLA in healthy donors (dated by TCRdb to about 2017). About the full investigation: An earlier analysis of around 600 of the donors reported 250 to 300 Gb of sequence data and approximately 110 million unique TCR beta sequences from some 180 million T cells. The study was designed to test whether signatures of past pathogen exposure could be identified by cataloging public T cell receptors. In addition to the first cohort of approximately 670 subjects, a separate validation cohort of 100 to 150 different subjects was used. To predict cytomegalovirus infection status, the study brought together high-throughput TCR immunosequencing, statistical association of individual TCRs with disease status, and machine learning. Genome-wide SNP genotypes for about 65% of the 666 donors were used in a later genetic analysis, which treated that subset as a discovery cohort. The T cell repertoires of 666 subjects were profiled by immunosequencing and related to cytomegalovirus serostatus. HLA typing included class I and class II loci at four-digit resolution. Alongside the repertoire data, information on donor age, sex, ethnicity and CMV serostatus was compiled. To decide whether each TCR beta V gene segment behaved as functional or pseudogenic, an earlier analysis of 587 of the donors relied on high-throughput TCR beta sequencing. About five DR-DQ haplotypes were handled as single units for association and clustering because linkage in the cohort was strong. In a later analysis, previously published TCR beta repertoires from about 670 donors were re-analyzed and high-resolution HLA genotyping was added so that TCR occurrence patterns could be studied. An early release that covered 500 to 800 HLA-typed donors contained about 300 gigabases of sequencing data and tens of millions of unique TCR sequences. Of the 300 to 500 genotyped donors, less than 85% were placed in the genetic ancestry cluster associated with self-reported Caucasian donors. All discovery cohort repertoires had been generated using a single sequencing platform. Rather than using new phenotypic data, the later analysis identified candidate immune exposures from TCR beta sequences and from how often those sequences occurred across donors. Among roughly 400 genotyped donors of the cohort, an average of approximately 250,000 unique TCR beta nucleotide sequences were sequenced per donor, about a sixth of them non-productive. Typing coverage varied by locus: roughly 629-630 donors for A, B, C, DRB1 and DQB1; approximately 560 for DQA1; 606 for DPA1; roughly 470 for DPB1. Points the paper makes about the study in general: Compared with the roughly 670-donor mean, donors in an Asian-associated ancestry cluster had fewer N-insertions in productive TCRs, according to a later genetic analysis. Because some donors lacked HLA typing at each locus, the association tests relied only on the typed subset. The 87-base-pair reads could not distinguish some IMGT-functional V segments, including TRBV6-2 and TRBV6-3, so those segments were excluded. Most CMV-associated TCR beta chains appeared to be HLA-restricted in a later analysis, and the HLA associations seemed to be driven largely by CMV exposure. The authors suggested that the approach could potentially be generalized to other disease states and immunological phenotypes. Several of the top co-occurrence clusters appeared to be linked to parvovirus B19, influenza, CMV and Epstein-Barr virus, according to a later analysis. A further reported finding was that TCR beta sequences accurately predicted the HLA-A and HLA-B alleles for most subjects in the first cohort. Immune exposure information for the cohort was limited to CMV serostatus. A cluster of highly shared sequence variants was judged likely to represent a technical artifact of the sequencing pipeline. Strong co-occurrence of HLA alleles, especially DR and DQ, made assigning TCR associations to individual alleles difficult. While some public TCRs were present in many individuals, most TCR sequences turned up only very rarely across donors. Compared with equally common non-associated chains, HLA-associated TCR beta chains in a later analysis were more clonally expanded and had lower generation probabilities. In vitro tests confirmed that a few of the cytomegalovirus-associated TCR beta chains recognize cytomegalovirus antigens. A later genetic analysis associated a missense DCLRE1C variant with V-gene and J-gene trimming of TCR beta chains, and an independent cohort replicated the association. A later analysis associated about 17,000 TCR beta sequences with specific HLA alleles at a false discovery rate of 0.05. According to a later analysis, TCR association rates differed among HLA loci, with DRB1 alleles showing the most associated TCRs and HLA-C alleles showing the fewest. Linkage disequilibrium might explain the correlated functional status among segregating V segments, but an unknown experimental factor could not be ruled out. An earlier analysis of roughly 570 of the donors showed that most TCR beta V segments appeared in productive rearrangements either about 90% or about 30% of the time, which broadly matched IMGT annotations. This cohort had only TCR beta chains sequenced, and the lack of alpha or paired-chain data limited which features could be detected. The study listed approximately 150 TCR beta chains as associated with cytomegalovirus. Presence/absence analyses assumed roughly uniform sequencing depth across donors, an assumption that may not hold. In both the original and validation cohorts, the classifier was reported to diagnose cytomegalovirus status with high specificity and sensitivity. Because counts were too low, under 20 rarely observed V segments, including chromosome 9 orphons, were left out of the earlier analysis of a few hundred of the donors.

The method was the immunoSEQ multiplex PCR assay. For the multiplex PCR, a mixture combining 60 forward primers for TCR Vbeta segments and 13 reverse primers for TCR Jbeta segments was used. Amplification of the CDR3 region of rearranged TCR beta genes was performed with a multiplex PCR assay on genomic DNA. The Illumina HiSeq System was used to sequence the amplified TCR beta libraries as 87-base-pair reads. Processing in the source paper ran as follows. In a later analysis, tens of millions of unique TCR beta chains were counted across the approximately 670 repertoires, and approximately 9.9 million of these chains were shared by at least two donors. Raw reads were error-corrected and collapsed into unique sequences with a nearest-neighbor algorithm that merged closely related sequences to remove PCR and sequencing errors. CDR3 sequences were aligned to IMGT reference sequences to assign V, D and J gene segments. Each retained sequence needed at least a six-nucleotide match to both a V gene segment and a J gene segment. A rearrangement was called productive if the CDR3 had no stop codons and remained in frame with V and J, and every other rearrangement was called non-productive. CDR3 was defined according to IMGT convention as the region running from the second conserved V-encoded cysteine to the conserved J-encoded phenylalanine. The earlier analysis of about 610 of the donors excluded sequences that lacked an unambiguous match to a single V gene segment. In an earlier analysis of several hundred of the donors, V segments were called functional above 56.7% productive rearrangements and were called segregating when the between-donor standard deviation exceeded 5%. A statistical classification framework was developed to diagnose cytomegalovirus status using the catalog of TCR beta chain sequences. V and J gene assignment, in a later analysis, came from comparing TCR nucleotide sequences with IMGT/GENE-DB human TR gene sequences. The TCRdist pipeline was used in a later analysis to assign CDR3 sequences and most-parsimonious VDJ recombination scenarios. In a later analysis, each TCR beta chain was defined by its CDR3 amino acid sequence together with its V-gene family, and reads lacking a unique V-gene family were excluded. As a way to deal with suspected cross-contamination and a sequencing artifact, a later analysis dropped 640 or so nucleotide sequences that were highly shared and had low generation probability. For each public chain, a later analysis derived a clonal expansion index from normalized ranks of inferred template counts within each repertoire. In a later analysis, generation probabilities were computed with a VDJ recombination model fitted to out-of-frame rearrangements, and the resulting probabilities were checked against IGoR. Hypergeometric tests were used in a later analysis to score TCR-TCR, TCR-HLA and TCR-CMV co-occurrence, with a repertoire-size bias correction applied to the TCR pairs. In a later analysis, false discovery rates were estimated by permuting HLA or CMV assignments 20 times. In a later analysis, co-occurring TCRs were grouped with DBSCAN, and TCRdist sequence similarity was added when clustering was performed within HLA-allele-positive subsets. Repertoires with fewer than 30,000 or more than 120,000 public chains, plus five repertoires with anomalous nucleotide sharing, were excluded from co-occurrence clustering. The immuneACCESS repertoire file appears here via TCRdb, limited to in-frame rearrangements. These files lack a portion of the clones; in checked studies, under half of the deficit traces to unresolved V genes, and the cause of the others is not known. D and trimming come from the DNA, and the V and J calls and clone size come from that table. This sample lists 60,000 to 70,000 clones; about 77% were detected once. In total, the top ten clones hold over 9.5% of the sample.

Inclusive of the bounding cysteine and phenylalanine, the CDR3 is 13 residues long. The read is trimmed to its CDR3 DNA, 39 bases read in frame from base 1. The junction shows trimming of 8 bases on V and 3 bases on J, plus 14 bases between the germline ends. The germline V gene sets CDR1 to MNHNS and CDR2 to SASEGT. The cohort was made up of 666 healthy bone marrow donors. Cohort members were all nominally healthy when sampled, although unrecorded immune exposures were likely present. The donor tested CMV seronegative, placing the donor among the 350 or so seronegative members of the cohort. A peripheral blood sample was provided by each donor, and peripheral blood mononuclear cells were used for TCR beta sequencing. Genomic DNA was extracted from the blood cell samples with the Qiagen DNeasy Blood Extraction Kit. This clone was seen a handful of times. Which antigen it targets is not known. The sample holds no much larger clone one base away, and base qualities are not on file.

The chain joins TRBV6-1 to TRBJ2-7; TRBD1 is possibly the D segment (6 matching bases). The sequencing sample was made of PBMCs. This receptor was identified in a man aged 40-55 years in good health and CMV-seronegative. CDR3 protein: CASSGTTNYEQYF. The bases read TGTGCCAGCTCCGGGACAACTAACTACGAGCAGTACTTC.